The 13 T cell receptor beta chains in this list originate from one sample, sequenced in a study of response to subunit inactivated influenza vaccine. MiXCR, run by TCRdb on the RT-PCR reads, gives a single entry per CDR3 protein. The table shows 630,000 or so distinct CDR3 sequences, with 15% to 18% occurring only once. The material sequenced was PBMCs from blood, taken roughly 12 days after vaccination. These receptors were collected from a man aged 45 to 65 who received an inactivated influenza vaccine.

This clonotype was seen a handful of times. The gene calls are TRBV5-1 and TRBJ2-3; no clear D. The CDR3 has 16 amino acids. V was pared by 6 bases and J by 1 base, with 18 bases between. Germline assignment: CDR1 SGHRS and CDR2 YFSETQ. The CDR3 DNA is TGCGCCAGCACCCCCAACGGGCTAGAGGGCACAGATACGCAGTATTTT. Its protein is CASTPNGLEGTDTQYF.

J is TRBJ1-1 and V is TRBV5-1; D is perhaps TRBD1 (6 bases). Trimming pared 6 bases from V and 4 bases from J, leaving 19 bases between. CDR3 size: 15 residues. Germline CDR1 is SGHRS and CDR2 is YFSETQ. The chain's CDR3 is CASTTRWGAGTEAFF. In DNA, the CDR3 is TGCGCCAGCACCACCCGGTGGGGGGCAGGCACTGAAGCTTTCTTT.

This clonotype occurred once. The CDR3 sequence is CASSFNRGQFEQYF. In DNA, the CDR3 is TGTGCCAGCAGTTTCAACAGGGGGCAGTTCGAGCAGTACTTC. The chain couples TRBV27 to TRBJ2-7, with 9 bases fitting TRBD1. CDR3 length: 14 residues. Germline V gene lookup returns CDR1 MNHEY and CDR2 SMNVEV (reference sequence). J gave up 6 bases and V 3 bases, and 6 bases lay outside the gene matches.

The chain has TRBV4-2 and TRBJ1-4; D not certain. V lost 4 bases, J lost 7 bases, and 7 bases lay in between. The CDR3 totals 12 residues. Per germline, CDR1 LGHNA and CDR2 YNFKEQ. The CDR3 sequence: CASSREGEKLFF. The CDR3 DNA sequence: TGTGCCAGCAGCCGGGAGGGTGAAAAACTGTTTTTT.

The V and J genes are TRBV29-1 and TRBJ2-1, with 13 bases lining up with TRBD2. Germline loops: CDR1 SQVTM, CDR2 ANQGSEA. J lost 6 bases, V lost 5 bases, and 7 bases had no gene match. This CDR3 contains 15 residues. The CDR3 coding sequence is TGCAGCGTTCGCACGACTAGCGGGAGGCCCAATGAGCAGTTCTTC. It encodes CSVRTTSGRPNEQFF.

The chain employs TRBV6-5 and TRBJ2-7, with D possibly matching TRBD2 (6 bases). The ends were cut back, 1 base at V and 2 bases at J, with 12 bases in the middle. Germline V gives CDR1 MNHEY, CDR2 SVGAGI. This CDR3 is 15 amino acids long. The CDR3 bases are TGTGCCAGCAGTTACTTCGGGGGAGTGACCTACGAGCAGTACTTC. Its translation: CASSYFGGVTYEQYF.

This clonotype was found a few times. J is TRBJ2-1 and V is TRBV10-2; possibly TRBD1 for D (6 bases). The CDR3 runs 14 residues. The V gene's germline CDR1 is WSHSY and CDR2 SAAADI. Trimming pared 2 bases from V and 3 bases from J, leaving 8 bases between. CDR3 in amino acids: CASSEEGVYNEQFF. CDR3 sequence (DNA): TGCGCCAGCAGTGAGGAGGGGGTCTACAATGAGCAGTTCTTC.

This clonotype was seen only a few times. The chain is built from TRBV2 and TRBJ2-7; D is undetermined. V lost 6 bases and J lost 3, with 24 bases in between. CDR1 is SNHLY and CDR2 is FYNNEI in the germline V gene. This CDR3 has 17 amino acids. For the CDR3, the DNA is TGTGCCAGCAGGGAGAGCCCTCAACTCCTCCTCGACTACGAGCAGTACTTC. Its protein is CASRESPQLLLDYEQYF.

Only a few counts were recorded for this clonotype. The chain is built from TRBV20-1 and TRBJ1-5; possible D gene TRBD1, 5 bases. Trimming shortened V by 2 bases and J by 5 bases, and 10 bases separated the two germline ends. This CDR3 has 13 amino acids. Germline V gene data show CDR1 as DFQATT and CDR2 as SNEGSKA (reference sequence). CDR3 loop: CSARKEGDQPQHF. The CDR3 DNA sequence: TGCAGTGCTAGAAAGGAAGGGGATCAGCCCCAGCATTTT.

The CDR3 is CASSPGQGALTQYF. Here the CDR3 DNA reads TGTGCCAGCAGTCCCGGACAGGGGGCGCTCACCCAGTACTTC. The V call is TRBV7-2, the J call TRBJ2-5, with TRBD1 matching over 11 bases. The CDR3 totals 14 residues. Germline CDR1 SGHTA, CDR2 FQGNSA. The ends lost 6 bases at V and 8 bases at J; junction bases unmatched: 8.

Many counts were recorded for this clonotype. This chain links TRBV5-1 with TRBJ1-1; D gene uncertain. Trimming took off 2 bases at V and 4 bases at J, with 15 bases between the two ends. The CDR3 loop spans 15 amino acids. Germline V gives CDR1 SGHRS, CDR2 YFSETQ. Here the CDR3 DNA reads TGCGCCAGCAGCTTAATGGGAGGGCCTGGCACTGAAGCTTTCTTT. It is translated as CASSLMGGPGTEAFF. The variable domain in full, completed from reference TRBV5-1 and TRBJ1-1, reads KAGVTQTPRYLIKTRGQQVTLSCSPISGHRSVSWYQQTPGQGLQFLFEYFSETQRNKGNFPGRFSGRQFSNSRSEMNVSTLELGDSALYLCASSLMGGPGTEAFFGQGTRLTVV.

The chain combines TRBV29-1 with TRBJ1-4, with D possibly TRBD1 on 6 matching bases. From germline, CDR1 is SQVTM and CDR2 ANQGSEA. The CDR3 is 12 amino acids. The CDR3 DNA reads TGCAGTTGCAGGGGACCTAATGAAAAACTGTTTTTT. Encoded protein: CSCRGPNEKLFF.

Regarding this clonotype: This may be a read error, as it is one base from a much larger clone. The V call is TRBV2, the J call TRBJ1-1; unclear D gene. CDR3 length equals 13 residues. Germline CDR1 SNHLY, CDR2 FYNNEI. Trimming took off 4 bases at V and 0 bases at J, with 6 bases between the two ends. The chain's CDR3 is CASSAGVNTEAFF. The CDR3 DNA is TGTGCCAGCAGTGCCGGGGTGAACACTGAAGCTTTCTTT.